This is a list of T cell receptor beta chains from one sample in a study of post-analysis software for immune sequencing data. Each CDR3 protein is one row after TCRdb ran MiXCR on the PCR reads. The repertoire includes about 800,000 distinct CDR3 sequences, about 32% of them detected once, and about 0.5% sits in the top ten. The specimen was blood. Receptors were obtained from a girl under 18 with multiple sclerosis. The CDR3 runs from the conserved cysteine through the conserved F or W. A D gene is named only where the DNA matches it firmly. Rows may omit the clone size; those that give it use once, few, many or a size class.

cdr3_length,clone_size,v_call,j_call,d_call,cdr3_nt,cdr3_aa
17,-,TRBV7-2,TRBJ2-1,-,TGTGCCAGCAGCTTAGGTCTCTCGACCGGGGTGCACAATGAGCAGTTCTTC,CASSLGLSTGVHNEQFF
16,-,TRBV29-1,TRBJ1-3,TRBD1,TGCAGCGTTGAAGACCTCGGGACAGACTCTGGAAACACCATATATTTT,CSVEDLGTDSGNTIYF
17,few,TRBV6-2/TRBV6-3,TRBJ2-1,TRBD1,TGTGCCAGCAGTTACCGGGTGACAGGGTCCTTATACAATGAGCAGTTCTTC,CASSYRVTGSLYNEQFF
13,few,TRBV10-3,TRBJ2-1,-,TGTGCCATCAGTGATCTAGTGGAGAATGAGCAGTTCTTC,CAISDLVENEQFF
12,-,TRBV12-3/TRBV12-4,TRBJ1-1,-,TGTGCCAGCAAGGATGTTGGCACTGAAGCTTTCTTT,CASKDVGTEAFF
15,many,TRBV7-9,TRBJ2-3,-,TGTGCCAGCAGCGCTCGGGACACAGCCATGTATACGCAGTATTTT,CASSARDTAMYTQYF
14,many,TRBV20-1,TRBJ2-5,-,TGCAGTGCCGTGGACACCCGACGGAGGGAGACCCAGTACTTC,CSAVDTRRRETQYF
15,-,TRBV12-3/TRBV12-4,TRBJ2-7,TRBD2,TGTGCCAGCAGACTCGGGGGGGGTAGTTGGTACGAGCAGTACTTC,CASRLGGGSWYEQYF
15,-,TRBV3-1,TRBJ2-7,-,TGTGCCAGCAGCCAACAAGCGTCCGGGGCCTACGAGCAGTACTTC,CASSQQASGAYEQYF
14,many,TRBV25-1,TRBJ2-7,TRBD2,TGTGCCAGCAGTGTGGGGGGAGGGACCTACGAGCAGTACTTC,CASSVGGGTYEQYF
15,few,TRBV6-6,TRBJ2-5,-,TGTGCCAGCAACCTAGCGCCAGGGGGGTCGGAGACCCAGTACTTC,CASNLAPGGSETQYF
13,few,TRBV28,TRBJ1-2,TRBD1,TGTGCCAGCAGGTCGGGACAGGGGGCTCGCTACACCTTC,CASRSGQGARYTF
15,-,TRBV5-1,TRBJ1-2,-,TGCGCCAGCAGCGTCCTCAGGGGACCTAACTATGGCTACACCTTC,CASSVLRGPNYGYTF
13,-,TRBV28,TRBJ2-3,-,TGTGCCAGCAGTTTTCCGCGCGTAGGTGGGCAGTATTTT,CASSFPRVGGQYF
13,few,TRBV20-1,TRBJ1-4,-,TGCAGTGCCAGGCTCGCAACTAATGAAAAACTGTTTTTT,CSARLATNEKLFF
17,-,TRBV28,TRBJ2-1,-,TGTGCCAGCAGGAGTACCAAGTTCGCTGGTACCAAGGATGAGCAGTTCTTC,CASRSTKFAGTKDEQFF
12,few,TRBV5-6,TRBJ2-1,-,TGTGCCAGCAGCTTGGGGGCCTATGAGCAGTTCTTC,CASSLGAYEQFF
14,-,TRBV20-1,TRBJ2-5,TRBD2,TGCAGTGCAACGCCGGGACTAGGGACCGGGACCCAGTACTTC,CSATPGLGTGTQYF
12,few,TRBV20-1,TRBJ1-2,TRBD1,TGCGGTGCAACCGGGACAGGGTATGGCTACACCTTC,CGATGTGYGYTF
15,few,TRBV28,TRBJ2-3,-,TGTGCCAGCGAATCAGGGGCAGTTAGCACAGATACGCAGTATTTT,CASESGAVSTDTQYF
11,many,TRBV3-1,TRBJ2-5,-,TGTGCCAGCAGCCAAGAAGAGACCCAGTACTTC,CASSQEETQYF
14,few,TRBV2,TRBJ2-7,TRBD1,TGTGCCAGCAGTGAACGTCAGGGGGCCTACGAGCAGTACTTC,CASSERQGAYEQYF
14,-,TRBV10-3,TRBJ2-5,-,TGTGCCATCAGTGAGGTGGCAGGTAAAGAGACCCGGTACTTC,CAISEVAGKETRYF
12,-,TRBV7-9,TRBJ2-4,-,TGTGCCAGCGGGAAGGACGGCTACGTGCAGTACTTC,CASGKDGYVQYF
15,few,TRBV4-3,TRBJ2-7,-,TGCGCCAGCAGCCAAGACCGGGACGAGAACTACGAGCAGTACTTC,CASSQDRDENYEQYF
19,-,TRBV27,TRBJ2-6,-,TGTGCCAGCAGTTCACTCCAATCGGGCCCTCTGGCTGGGGCCAACGTCCTGACTTTC,CASSSLQSGPLAGANVLTF
13,-,TRBV12-3/TRBV12-4,TRBJ1-1,-,TGTGCCAGCAACACCCCAGGGTTGCAGCTCGCTTTCTTT,CASNTPGLQLAFF